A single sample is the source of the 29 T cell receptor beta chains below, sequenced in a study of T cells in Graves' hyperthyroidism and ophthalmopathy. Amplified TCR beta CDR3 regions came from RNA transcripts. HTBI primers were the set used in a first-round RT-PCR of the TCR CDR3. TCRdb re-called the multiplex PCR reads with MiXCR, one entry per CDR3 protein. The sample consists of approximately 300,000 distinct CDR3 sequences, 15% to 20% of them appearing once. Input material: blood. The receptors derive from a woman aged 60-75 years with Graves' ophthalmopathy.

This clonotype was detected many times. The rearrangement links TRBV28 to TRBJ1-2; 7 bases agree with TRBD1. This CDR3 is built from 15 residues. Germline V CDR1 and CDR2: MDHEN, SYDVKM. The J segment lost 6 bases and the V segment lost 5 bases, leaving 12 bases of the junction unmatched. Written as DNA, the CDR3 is TGTGCCAGCAGTCTCGGGGGGCAGGGGGTTCATGGCTACACCTTC. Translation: CASSLGGQGVHGYTF.

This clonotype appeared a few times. CDR3: CASSLALGQEGTQYF. CDR3 in DNA: TGCGCCAGCAGCTTGGCCCTGGGACAGGAGGGGACCCAGTACTTC. V gene TRBV5-1 combines with J gene TRBJ2-5; 8 bases are shared with TRBD1. In germline, CDR1 is SGHRS, CDR2 YFSETQ. The V and J ends lost 0 bases and 7 bases, in that order; junction bases with no gene match: 8. The CDR3 totals 15 residues.

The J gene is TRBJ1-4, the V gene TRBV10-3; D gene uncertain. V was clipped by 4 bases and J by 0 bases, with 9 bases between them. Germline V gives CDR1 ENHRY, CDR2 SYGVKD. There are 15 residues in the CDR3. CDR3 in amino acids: CAISVLPATNEKLFF. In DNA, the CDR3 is TGTGCCATCAGTGTGCTACCTGCAACTAATGAAAAACTGTTTTTT.

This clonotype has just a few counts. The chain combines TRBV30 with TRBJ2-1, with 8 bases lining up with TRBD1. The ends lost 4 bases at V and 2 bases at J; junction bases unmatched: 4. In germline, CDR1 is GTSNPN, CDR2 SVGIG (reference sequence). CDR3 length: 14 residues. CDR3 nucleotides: TGTGCCTGGAAGGGGACAGGTGCCTACAATGAGCAGTTCTTC. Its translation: CAWKGTGAYNEQFF.

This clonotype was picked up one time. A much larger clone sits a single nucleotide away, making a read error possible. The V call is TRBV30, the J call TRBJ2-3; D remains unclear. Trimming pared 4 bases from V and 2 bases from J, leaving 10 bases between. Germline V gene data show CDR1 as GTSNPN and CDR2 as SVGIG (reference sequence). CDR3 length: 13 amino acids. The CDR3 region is CAWNVGLTDTQYF. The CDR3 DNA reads TGTGCCTGGAATGTTGGCCTCACAGATACGCAGTATTTT.

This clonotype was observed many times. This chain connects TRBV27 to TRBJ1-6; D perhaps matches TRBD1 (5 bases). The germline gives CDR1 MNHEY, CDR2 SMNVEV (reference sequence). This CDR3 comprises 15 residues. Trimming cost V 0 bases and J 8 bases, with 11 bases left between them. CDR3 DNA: TGTGCCAGCAGTTTATCGCAGGGCGCGGATTCACCCCTCCACTTT. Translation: CASSLSQGADSPLHF.

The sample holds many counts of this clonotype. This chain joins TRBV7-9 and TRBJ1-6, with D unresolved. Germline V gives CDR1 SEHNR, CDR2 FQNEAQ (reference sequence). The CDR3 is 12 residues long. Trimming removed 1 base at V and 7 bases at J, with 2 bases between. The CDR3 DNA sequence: TGTGCCAGCAGCTTAGACAATTCACCCCTCCACTTT. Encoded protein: CASSLDNSPLHF.

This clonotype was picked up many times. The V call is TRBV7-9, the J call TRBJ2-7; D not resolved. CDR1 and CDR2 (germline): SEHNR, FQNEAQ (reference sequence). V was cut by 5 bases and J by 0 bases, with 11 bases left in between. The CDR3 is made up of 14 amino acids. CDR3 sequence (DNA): TGTGCCAGCAGCCCGTCGACGGTCTCCTACGAGCAGTACTTC. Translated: CASSPSTVSYEQYF.

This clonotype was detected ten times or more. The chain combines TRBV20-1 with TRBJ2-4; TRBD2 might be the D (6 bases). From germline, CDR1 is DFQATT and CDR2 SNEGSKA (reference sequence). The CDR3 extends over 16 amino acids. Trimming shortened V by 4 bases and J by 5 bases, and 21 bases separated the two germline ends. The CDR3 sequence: CSATDPREPKENIQYF. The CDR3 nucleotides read TGCAGTGCTACGGATCCCCGGGAGCCCAAGGAAAACATTCAGTACTTC.

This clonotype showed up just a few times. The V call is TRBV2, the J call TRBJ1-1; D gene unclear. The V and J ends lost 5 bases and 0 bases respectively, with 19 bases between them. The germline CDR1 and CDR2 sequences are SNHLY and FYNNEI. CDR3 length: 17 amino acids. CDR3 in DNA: TGTGCCAGCAGTTTTACCACAGAGGGAATCATGAACACTGAAGCTTTCTTT. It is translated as CASSFTTEGIMNTEAFF.

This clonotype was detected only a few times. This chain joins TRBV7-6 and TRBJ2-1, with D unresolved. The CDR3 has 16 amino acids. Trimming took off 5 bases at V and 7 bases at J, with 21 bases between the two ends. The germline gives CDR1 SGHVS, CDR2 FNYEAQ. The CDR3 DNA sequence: TGTGCCAGCAGCATAGACCCGACTCCTGCTCGGAATGAGCAGTTCTTC. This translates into CASSIDPTPARNEQFF.

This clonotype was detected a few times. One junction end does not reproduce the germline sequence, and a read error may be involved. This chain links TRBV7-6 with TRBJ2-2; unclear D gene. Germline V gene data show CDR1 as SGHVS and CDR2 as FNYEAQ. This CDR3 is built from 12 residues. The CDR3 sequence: CANSLAAGELFF. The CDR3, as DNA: TGTGCCAACAGCTTAGCCGCAGGGGAGCTGTTTTTT.

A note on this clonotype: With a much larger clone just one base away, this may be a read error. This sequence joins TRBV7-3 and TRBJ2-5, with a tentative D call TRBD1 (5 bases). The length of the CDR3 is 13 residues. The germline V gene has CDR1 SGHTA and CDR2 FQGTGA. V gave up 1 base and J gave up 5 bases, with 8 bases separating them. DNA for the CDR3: TGTGCCAGCAGCTTAAACAGGTTGGAGACCCAGTACTTC. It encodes CASSLNRLETQYF.

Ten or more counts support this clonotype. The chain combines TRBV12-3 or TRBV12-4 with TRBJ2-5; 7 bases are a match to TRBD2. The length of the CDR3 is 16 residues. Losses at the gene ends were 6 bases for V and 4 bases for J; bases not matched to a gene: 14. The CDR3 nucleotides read TGTGCCAGCAGCCCTAGCAGCGGGGTGGATGGAGAGACCCAGTACTTC. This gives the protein CASSPSSGVDGETQYF.

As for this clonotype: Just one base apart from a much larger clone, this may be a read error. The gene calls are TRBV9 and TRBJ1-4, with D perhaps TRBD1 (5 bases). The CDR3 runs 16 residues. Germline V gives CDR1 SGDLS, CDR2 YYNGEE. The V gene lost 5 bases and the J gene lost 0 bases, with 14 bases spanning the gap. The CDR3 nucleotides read TGTGCCAGCAGGCCCACAGGCGGAACAACTAATGAAAAACTGTTTTTT. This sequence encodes CASRPTGGTTNEKLFF.

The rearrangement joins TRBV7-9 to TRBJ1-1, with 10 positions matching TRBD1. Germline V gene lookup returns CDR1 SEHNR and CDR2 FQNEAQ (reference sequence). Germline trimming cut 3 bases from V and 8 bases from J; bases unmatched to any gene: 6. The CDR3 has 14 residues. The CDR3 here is CASSFGTGEEEAFF. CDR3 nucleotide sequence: TGTGCCAGCAGCTTCGGGACAGGGGAGGAAGAAGCTTTCTTT.

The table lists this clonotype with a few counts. For the CDR3, the DNA is TGTGCCAGCAGTTCCCACATCAGGGGGCCCCTGGGAACTGAAGCTTTCTTT. Translation: CASSSHIRGPLGTEAFF. The rearrangement uses TRBV27 and TRBJ1-1; 8 bases agree with TRBD1. V shed 4 bases, J shed 5 bases, and the junction held 15 bases outside the gene matches. CDR1 is MNHEY and CDR2 is SMNVEV in the germline V gene (reference sequence). The CDR3 length is 17 residues.

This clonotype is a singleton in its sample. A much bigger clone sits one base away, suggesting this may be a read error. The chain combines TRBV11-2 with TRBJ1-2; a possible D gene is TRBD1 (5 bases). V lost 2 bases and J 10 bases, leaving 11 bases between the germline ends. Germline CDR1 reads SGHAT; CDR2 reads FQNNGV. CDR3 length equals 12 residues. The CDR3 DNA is TGTGCCAGCAGCTTATCAGGGACTGTCTACACCTTC. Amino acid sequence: CASSLSGTVYTF. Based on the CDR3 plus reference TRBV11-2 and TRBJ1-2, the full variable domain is EAGVAQSPRYKIIEKRQSVAFWCNPISGHATLYWYQQILGQGPKLLIQFQNNGVVDDSQLPKDRFSAERLKGVDSTLKIQPAKLEDSAVYLCASSLSGTVYTFGSGTRLTVV.

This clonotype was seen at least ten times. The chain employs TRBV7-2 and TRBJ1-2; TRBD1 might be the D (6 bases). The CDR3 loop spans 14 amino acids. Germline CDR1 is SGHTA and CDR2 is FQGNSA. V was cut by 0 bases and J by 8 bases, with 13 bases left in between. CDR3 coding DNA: TGTGCCAGCAGCTTAGCGGGGGGCGGGAGCGGCTACACCTTC. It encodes CASSLAGGGSGYTF.

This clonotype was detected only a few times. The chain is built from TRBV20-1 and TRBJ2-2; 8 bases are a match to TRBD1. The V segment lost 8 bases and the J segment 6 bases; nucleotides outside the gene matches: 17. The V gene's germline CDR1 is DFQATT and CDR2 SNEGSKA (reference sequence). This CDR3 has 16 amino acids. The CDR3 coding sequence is TGCAGTCCACCCGGGACAGGACACCAGGTATCCGGGGAGCTGTTTTTT. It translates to CSPPGTGHQVSGELFF.

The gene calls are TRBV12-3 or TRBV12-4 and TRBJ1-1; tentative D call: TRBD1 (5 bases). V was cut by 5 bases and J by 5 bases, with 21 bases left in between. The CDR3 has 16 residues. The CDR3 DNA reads TGTGCCAGCAGTCCGCGGGGGAGGGGCGGTTATACTGAAGCTTTCTTT. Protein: CASSPRGRGGYTEAFF.

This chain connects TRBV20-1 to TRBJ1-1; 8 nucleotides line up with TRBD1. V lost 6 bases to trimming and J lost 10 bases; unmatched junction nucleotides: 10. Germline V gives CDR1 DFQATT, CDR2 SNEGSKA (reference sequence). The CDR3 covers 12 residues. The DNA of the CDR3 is TGCAGTGCCTACAGGGGGGAACATGGAGCTTTCTTT. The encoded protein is CSAYRGEHGAFF.

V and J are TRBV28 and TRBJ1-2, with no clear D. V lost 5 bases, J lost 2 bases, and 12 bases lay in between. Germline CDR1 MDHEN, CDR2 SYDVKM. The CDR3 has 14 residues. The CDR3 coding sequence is TGTGCCAGCAGTGGTTTCGGCGGGAACTATGGCTACACCTTC. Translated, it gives CASSGFGGNYGYTF.

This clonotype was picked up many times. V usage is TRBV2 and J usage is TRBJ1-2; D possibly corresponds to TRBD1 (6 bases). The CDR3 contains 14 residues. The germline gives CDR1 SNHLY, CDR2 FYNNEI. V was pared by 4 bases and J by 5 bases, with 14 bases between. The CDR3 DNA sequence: TGTGCCAGCAGTGCCAGGGGCCCATCTTATGGCTACACCTTC. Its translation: CASSARGPSYGYTF.

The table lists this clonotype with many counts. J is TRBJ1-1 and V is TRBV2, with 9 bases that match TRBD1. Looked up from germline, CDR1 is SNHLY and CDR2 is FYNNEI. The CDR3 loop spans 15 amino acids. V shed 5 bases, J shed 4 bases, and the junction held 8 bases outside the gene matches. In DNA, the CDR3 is TGTGCCAGCAGTATGTGGAACAGGGGGCGCACTGAAGCTTTCTTT. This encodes CASSMWNRGRTEAFF.

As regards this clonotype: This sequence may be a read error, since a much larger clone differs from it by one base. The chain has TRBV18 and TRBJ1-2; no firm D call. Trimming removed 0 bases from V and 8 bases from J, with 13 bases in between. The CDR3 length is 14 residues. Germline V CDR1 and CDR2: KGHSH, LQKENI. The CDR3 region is CASSPPSMPAGYTF. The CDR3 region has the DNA TGTGCCAGCTCACCACCTTCCATGCCTGCCGGCTACACCTTC. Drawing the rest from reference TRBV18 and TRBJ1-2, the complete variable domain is NAGVMQNPRHLVRRRGQEARLRCSPMKGHSHVYWYRQLPEEGLKFMVYLQKENIIDESGMPKERFSAEFPKEGPSILRIQQVVRGDSAAYFCASSPPSMPAGYTFGSGTRLTVV.

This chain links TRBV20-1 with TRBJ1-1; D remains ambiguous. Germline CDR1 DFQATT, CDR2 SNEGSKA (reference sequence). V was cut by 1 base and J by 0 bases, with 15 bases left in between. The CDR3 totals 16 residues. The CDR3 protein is CSARGGKRLMNTEAFF. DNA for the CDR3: TGCAGTGCTAGAGGTGGTAAGAGATTAATGAACACTGAAGCTTTCTTT.

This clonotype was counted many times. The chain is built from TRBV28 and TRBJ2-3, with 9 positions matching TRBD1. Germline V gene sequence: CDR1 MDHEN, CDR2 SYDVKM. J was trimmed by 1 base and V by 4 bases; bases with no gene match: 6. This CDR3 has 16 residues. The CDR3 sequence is CASSSGRTGGTDTQYF. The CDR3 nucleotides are TGTGCCAGCAGTTCCGGGCGGACAGGGGGCACAGATACGCAGTATTTT.

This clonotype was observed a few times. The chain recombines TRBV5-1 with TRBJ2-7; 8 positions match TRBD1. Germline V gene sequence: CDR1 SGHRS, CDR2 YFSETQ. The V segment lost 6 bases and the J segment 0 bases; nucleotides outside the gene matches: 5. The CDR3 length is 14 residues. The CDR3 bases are TGCGCCAGCACCCGACAGGGGAGCTCCTACGAGCAGTACTTC. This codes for CASTRQGSSYEQYF. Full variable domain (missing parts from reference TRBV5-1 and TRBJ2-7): KAGVTQTPRYLIKTRGQQVTLSCSPISGHRSVSWYQQTPGQGLQFLFEYFSETQRNKGNFPGRFSGRQFSNSRSEMNVSTLELGDSALYLCASTRQGSSYEQYFGPGTRLTVT.